The source of this TCR beta chain is a study of monozygotic twins with inflammatory bowel disease. Findings and limits, study-wide: A single strong clonotype or signal linked to IBD was not supported. The authors note that differing immunosuppressive treatments may have added variability to patient repertoires.

Germline CDR1 and CDR2: SEHNR and FQNEAQ (reference sequence). The CDR3 is 12 amino acids. TCRdb reanalyzed the 5' RACE reads and collapses them to one entry per CDR3 protein, without DNA. The sample table sets out around 450,000 distinct CDR3 sequences. On this clonotype itself: The antigen is undetermined.

The V gene is TRBV7-9, the J gene TRBJ1-2. Sequencing used blood. The TCR originated in a human donor with ulcerative colitis or Crohn's disease, or a healthy co-twin of an affected twin (not recorded which). The CDR3 sequence is CASRRGPNGYTF.